This TCR beta chain was sequenced for a study of blood T cell repertoires in COVID-19. Study background: There were acute and convalescent COVID-19 samples, and they came from the United States, Italy and Spain. Sample material is recorded as cDNA or gDNA derived from T cells, B-cell-depleted T cells, or PBMCs.

Original data processing: It was from reference gene primer amplification that nucleated cell counts were estimated. The data were produced by immunoSEQ multiplex PCR, yet TCRdb's version contains in-frame clones alone and is incomplete. The DNA was the basis for D and trimming; V, J and clone size are from that table. Of around 700,000 clones in the sample, about nine tenths were seen once. The germline gives CDR1 MRHNA, CDR2 SNTAGT. V was clipped by 3 bases and J by 1 base; unmatched bases: 3. There are 16 residues in the CDR3. This receptor was obtained from a woman aged 18-29 years with acute or convalescent COVID-19. The V call is TRBV6-4, the J call TRBJ1-6, with TRBD1 identical over 7 bases. Sample: peripheral blood. Here the CDR3 reads CASSEAGGSYNSPLHF. The CDR3 coding sequence is TGTGCCAGCAGTGAGGCAGGGGGGTCCTATAATTCACCCCTCCACTTT.